One TCR beta chain is described in this entry. Sequencing was performed with immunoSEQ multiplex PCR; in TCRdb, only in-frame clones are kept and a portion is missing. The sample lists around 89,000 clones, 83% occurring once. This sample was included in a study of a mutant IDH1 vaccine in newly diagnosed glioma. The CDR3 is 15 amino acids. Germline CDR1 reads SGHNT; CDR2 reads YYREEE (reference sequence). Deletions cut 0 bases from V and 7 bases from J, with 17 bases between. The time point denotes: baseline, week 1 (first vaccination visit). The treatment is: pre-vaccination baseline after standard-of-care therapy.

The source was PBMCs, collected from a glioma patient treated with radiotherapy, temozolomide or both. The clonotype was recovered from a woman aged 45 to 65 with glioma. The J gene is TRBJ2-7, the V gene TRBV5-4; a possible D gene is TRBD1 (6 bases). This CDR3 is CASSLGVSGAKEQYF. Written as DNA, the CDR3 is TGTGCCAGCAGCTTGGGTGTGTCAGGGGCTAAAGAGCAGTACTTC.